What follows are 24 T cell receptor beta chains derived from one specimen sequenced in a study of T-cell reconstitution after alpha-beta-depleted transplantation in children. Preparation of the TCRbeta library used unique molecular identifiers. TCRdb reprocessed the PCR reads via MiXCR and lists one record per CDR3 protein. Of over 450,000 distinct CDR3 sequences in the sample, roughly a tenth were seen once. This material consisted of PBMCs, taken before TCRalphabeta/CD19-depleted stem cell transplant. These receptor sequences come from a child aged 2-15 years with inherited bone marrow failure, due to receive a stem cell transplant.

This clonotype was counted ten times or more. One end of the junction is discordant with germline, which a read error may explain. V gene TRBV7-7 combines with J gene TRBJ2-5; the match to TRBD2 covers 11 bases. The length of the CDR3 is 15 residues. Germline CDR1 and CDR2: SSHAT and FNYEAQ (reference sequence). The CDR3 sequence: CASSPLAGEGETQYF. As DNA, the CDR3 is TGTGCTAGCAGCCCACTAGCGGGAGAGGGAGAGACCCAGTACTTC. The whole variable domain, filled in from reference TRBV7-7 and TRBJ2-5, reads GAGVSQSPRYKVTKRGQDVTLRCDPISSHATLYWYQQALGQGPEFLTYFNYEAQPDKSGLPSDRFSAERPEGSISTLTIQRTEQRDSAMYRCASSPLAGEGETQYFGPGTRLLVL.

This clonotype was seen only a few times. The V call is TRBV7-2, the J call TRBJ2-1; 8 nucleotides agree with TRBD2. CDR1 is SGHTA, CDR2 FQGNSA, per germline. The CDR3 length is 17 residues. With V trimmed by 2 bases and J by 3 bases, 9 bases remained unmatched. CDR3 bases: TGTGCCAGCAGCTTACCGGGAACTAGCGGACTCTACAATGAGCAGTTCTTC. It encodes CASSLPGTSGLYNEQFF.

This clonotype was counted ten times or more. CDR3 in amino acids: CSVGQGRETQYF. In DNA, the CDR3 is TGCAGCGTAGGACAGGGACGAGAGACCCAGTACTTC. The chain couples TRBV29-1 to TRBJ2-5, with TRBD1 identical over 8 bases. The junction had 4 bases not matched to a gene; V was cut back by 6 bases and J by 4 bases. Germline V gives CDR1 SQVTM, CDR2 ANQGSEA. The CDR3 sequence is 12 residues long.

This clonotype occurred many times. The V call is TRBV29-1, the J call TRBJ2-7; D is perhaps TRBD2 (6 bases). This CDR3 contains 12 residues. Germline CDR1 and CDR2: SQVTM and ANQGSEA. V lost 6 bases and J lost 5, with 14 bases in between. CDR3 coding DNA: TGCAGCGTGACGGGACTCCCGGACGAGCAGTACTTC. This sequence encodes CSVTGLPDEQYF.

This clonotype came up many times. This chain links TRBV29-1 with TRBJ2-2; D is possibly TRBD1 (6 bases). The CDR3 is made up of 13 amino acids. The germline V gene has CDR1 SQVTM and CDR2 ANQGSEA. Trimming took 7 bases from V and 1 from J, leaving 10 bases between them. The CDR3 is CSGTQGNTGELFF. CDR3 coding DNA: TGCAGCGGCACACAGGGGAACACCGGGGAGCTGTTTTTT.

This clonotype has at least ten counts. This chain links TRBV6-1 with TRBJ1-6; D is unresolved. Looked up from germline, CDR1 is MNHNS and CDR2 is SASEGT. The CDR3 loop spans 16 amino acids. V gave up 6 bases and J gave up 0 bases, with 12 bases separating them. The CDR3 here is CASRSLGSSYNSPLHF. In DNA, the CDR3 is TGTGCCAGCAGATCCCTCGGGAGCTCCTATAATTCACCCCTCCACTTT.

This clonotype was counted many times. J is TRBJ2-2 and V is TRBV5-1; 7 bases map to TRBD1. Germline V gene data show CDR1 as SGHRS and CDR2 as YFSETQ. Losses at the gene ends were 1 base for V and 4 bases for J; bases not matched to a gene: 4. The CDR3 extends over 15 amino acids. The CDR3 region has the DNA TGCGCCAGCAGCTTGCGGGACAGAACCACCGGGGAGCTGTTTTTT. Protein product: CASSLRDRTTGELFF.

Only a few counts were recorded for this clonotype. The chain has TRBV30 and TRBJ2-2; D is perhaps TRBD2 (7 bases). This CDR3 region has 15 residues. CDR1 is GTSNPN and CDR2 is SVGIG in the germline V gene (reference sequence). V dropped 8 bases and J dropped 0 bases, with 16 bases sitting between them. The CDR3 loop reads CARGRGDSNTGELFF. CDR3 in DNA: TGTGCCCGGGGGAGGGGGGATTCGAACACCGGGGAGCTGTTTTTT.

This clonotype was seen a handful of times. The V call is TRBV19, the J call TRBJ2-1; the match to TRBD2 covers 7 bases. V lost 6 bases to trimming and J lost 3 bases; unmatched junction nucleotides: 2. Germline lookup yields CDR1 LNHDA and CDR2 SQIVND (reference sequence). There are 13 residues in the CDR3. CDR3 nucleotide sequence: TGTGCCAGTAGCGGGAGGATCTACAATGAGCAGTTCTTC. Its protein is CASSGRIYNEQFF.

This clonotype was counted at least ten times. The J gene is TRBJ2-5, the V gene TRBV28, with TRBD2 matching over 7 bases. CDR3 length equals 17 residues. In germline, CDR1 is MDHEN, CDR2 SYDVKM. J lost 5 bases, V lost 1 base, and 13 bases had no gene match. The CDR3 sequence: CASSLLAGLGVGETQYF. For the CDR3, the DNA is TGTGCCAGCAGTTTATTGGCTGGACTAGGGGTCGGTGAGACCCAGTACTTC.

The CDR3 is CASSLSTGVYEQYF. In DNA form, the CDR3 reads TGTGCCAGCAGTTTATCGACAGGGGTGTACGAGCAGTACTTC. V and J are TRBV27 and TRBJ2-7, with TRBD1 identical over 8 bases. The CDR3 is made up of 14 amino acids. V shed 0 bases, J shed 4 bases, and the junction held 2 bases outside the gene matches. CDR1 is MNHEY and CDR2 is SMNVEV in the germline V gene (reference sequence).

This clonotype was detected ten times or more. This chain connects TRBV6-2 or TRBV6-3 to TRBJ1-5; D unclear. In germline, CDR1 is MNHEY, CDR2 SVGEGT. The CDR3 is 15 residues long. V was trimmed by 4 bases and J by 3 bases, leaving 13 bases between them. CDR3 nucleotides: TGTGCCAGCAGTTTTTGGGTTTCCCTCAATCAGCCCCAGCATTTT. Translating gives CASSFWVSLNQPQHF.

This clonotype was seen more than once but under ten times. This chain connects TRBV6-2 or TRBV6-3 to TRBJ2-7, with TRBD1 identical over 7 bases. Germline V gene lookup returns CDR1 MNHEY and CDR2 SVGEGT. This CDR3 spans 14 amino acids. The ends lost 2 bases at V and 5 bases at J; junction bases unmatched: 6. The CDR3 coding sequence is TGTGCCAGCAGTTACGCCACAGGGGTCAACGAGCAGTACTTC. Protein: CASSYATGVNEQYF.

This clonotype occurred many times. CDR3 sequence (DNA): TGCAGTGCTAGTGACAGGGTTGTCTATGGCTACACCTTC. It encodes CSASDRVVYGYTF. The genes are TRBV20-1 and TRBJ1-2; 7 nucleotides line up with TRBD1. In germline, CDR1 is DFQATT, CDR2 SNEGSKA (reference sequence). V lost 3 bases, J lost 4 bases, and 5 bases stayed unmatched. CDR3 size: 13 residues.

At least ten counts were recorded for this clonotype. The rearrangement links TRBV12-3 or TRBV12-4 to TRBJ2-1; D not certain. V lost 3 bases, J lost 8 bases, and 2 bases lay in between. CDR3 length: 10 residues. The CDR3 protein is CASSFDEQFF. CDR3 coding DNA: TGTGCCAGCAGTTTTGATGAGCAGTTCTTC.

This clonotype was detected ten times or more. This sequence joins TRBV5-1 and TRBJ2-1; 12 nucleotides agree with TRBD2. Germline CDR1 reads SGHRS; CDR2 reads YFSETQ. The trim removed 0 bases at V and 8 bases at J, leaving 6 bases unmatched. The CDR3 consists of 16 residues. The DNA for the CDR3 is TGCGCCAGCAGCTTGGCTAGCGGGAGGGTCTGGGATGAGCAGTTCTTC. Translation gives CASSLASGRVWDEQFF.

The table lists this clonotype with a few counts. The CDR3 nucleotides are TGCAGTGCTAGAGATAGGACTCCAAATCCCTACGAGCAGTACTTC. Its protein product is CSARDRTPNPYEQYF. The chain employs TRBV20-1 and TRBJ2-7; D is perhaps TRBD2 (5 bases). This CDR3 spans 15 amino acids. Germline V gives CDR1 DFQATT, CDR2 SNEGSKA (reference sequence). V lost 0 bases to trimming and J lost 2 bases, with 14 bases between them.

This clonotype was found many times. The chain combines TRBV11-2 with TRBJ2-3; a weak D match, TRBD2 (6 bases). Trimming took 3 bases from V and 2 from J, leaving 9 bases between them. CDR1 and CDR2 (germline): SGHAT, FQNNGV. The CDR3 is 14 residues long. The CDR3 nucleotides are TGTGCCAGCAGCTTTTGGGGGGACACAGATACGCAGTATTTT. It translates to CASSFWGDTDTQYF.

This clonotype was found many times. The chain has TRBV5-1 and TRBJ2-1, with a possible D match to TRBD1 (5 bases). V lost 8 bases and J lost 0, with 15 bases in between. The CDR3 covers 15 residues. The germline V gene encodes CDR1 SGHRS and CDR2 YFSETQ. Here the CDR3 reads CASSAGQSSYNEQFF. The CDR3 region has the DNA TGCGCCAGTTCTGCAGGGCAATCCTCCTACAATGAGCAGTTCTTC.

There are many counts of this clonotype. The V call is TRBV27, the J call TRBJ1-5; possibly TRBD1 for D (6 bases). Trimming took off 4 bases at V and 4 bases at J, with 11 bases between the two ends. Germline V gene sequence: CDR1 MNHEY, CDR2 SMNVEV (reference sequence). This CDR3 region has 14 residues. The DNA of the CDR3 is TGTGCCAGCAGTTCCTTAGGGGGAAATCAGCCCCAGCATTTT. Residues: CASSSLGGNQPQHF.

This clonotype has ten or more counts. This sequence joins TRBV7-9 and TRBJ2-1, with TRBD2 matching over 7 bases. The CDR3 runs 13 residues. Per germline, CDR1 SEHNR and CDR2 FQNEAQ (reference sequence). V was pared by 5 bases and J by 7 bases, with 5 bases of the junction left unmatched. The CDR3, as DNA: TGTGCCAGCAGCCCCCTGGGGGGGAATGAGCAGTTCTTC. Amino acid sequence: CASSPLGGNEQFF.

A few counts support this clonotype. This sequence joins TRBV18 and TRBJ2-3; D call uncertain. CDR3 length: 12 amino acids. Germline lookup yields CDR1 KGHSH and CDR2 LQKENI. Trimming shortened V by 3 bases and J by 4 bases, and 5 bases separated the two germline ends. The CDR3 here is CASSPNPDTQYF. CDR3 coding DNA: TGTGCCAGCTCACCTAATCCAGATACGCAGTATTTT.

This clonotype was seen many times. The chain joins TRBV27 to TRBJ2-5, with 11 bases lining up with TRBD1. The CDR3 is 13 amino acids. The germline V gene has CDR1 MNHEY and CDR2 SMNVEV (reference sequence). V dropped 6 bases and J dropped 4; count of bases not matched to a gene: 1. The CDR3 bases are TGTGCCAGCAGGGGACAGGGGGGAGAGACCCAGTACTTC. Amino acids: CASRGQGGETQYF.

In the case of this clonotype: A much larger clone is a single base away; this may be a read error. V and J are TRBV6-1 and TRBJ2-2; 13 nucleotides match TRBD2. Germline V gene sequence: CDR1 MNHNS, CDR2 SASEGT. This CDR3 contains 17 residues. The CDR3 bases are TGTGCCAGCAGCCCGGGACTAGCGGGGACGAACACCGGGCAGCTGTTTTTT. This translates into CASSPGLAGTNTGQLFF.